This TCR beta chain appears in the sequencing data of a study of shared clonotypes between healthy human individuals. CDR1 is MNHEY and CDR2 is SMNVEV in the germline V gene (reference sequence). V was clipped by 2 bases and J by 1 base, with 8 bases between them. The CDR3 is 14 amino acids. Sequencing used immunoSEQ multiplex PCR; TCRdb keeps in-frame clones, though not all of them. The sample records fewer than 500,000 clones, almost 80% being singletons. There are a few counts of this clone. Input material: PBMCs. The rearrangement joins TRBV27 to TRBJ1-1; D gene ambiguous. This TCR was sampled from a woman aged 40 to 50 in good health. Some clones in this sample may be carry-over from other donors' samples. The CDR3, as DNA: TGTGCCAGCAGTTTACAGACGGCGAACACTGAAGCTTTCTTT. This encodes CASSLQTANTEAFF.